One and the same sample provided the 27 T cell receptor beta chains below, sequenced in a study of T cells in Graves' hyperthyroidism and ophthalmopathy. TCR beta CDR3 regions were amplified from RNA transcripts. An initial round of RT-PCR targeting the TCR CDR3 relied on the HTBI primer set. MiXCR, applied by TCRdb to the multiplex PCR reads, yields one record per CDR3 protein. This table has hundreds of thousands of distinct CDR3 sequences, nearly 45% appearing once. Sequencing used peripheral blood or thyroid tissue (not recorded which). The receptors derive from an adult man with Graves' disease, either hyperthyroidism or ophthalmopathy (not recorded which).

V gene TRBV20-1 combines with J gene TRBJ2-5; D possibly corresponds to TRBD2 (5 bases). The CDR3 contains 11 residues. The germline V gene encodes CDR1 DFQATT and CDR2 SNEGSKA (reference sequence). Deletions cut 5 bases from V and 7 bases from J, with 11 bases between. Here the CDR3 reads CSAGSSGTQYF. For the CDR3, the DNA is TGCAGTGCTGGGAGCAGTGGGACCCAGTACTTC.

The chain employs TRBV12-3 or TRBV12-4 and TRBJ2-5; no definite D call. Trimming removed 5 bases at V and 5 bases at J, with 15 bases between. The CDR3 is 14 residues long. CDR3 sequence (DNA): TGTGCCAGCAGTGTAAACCCAACCCCCGAGACCCAGTACTTC. It specifies CASSVNPTPETQYF.

This clonotype was observed many times. V is TRBV15 and J is TRBJ1-5, with 8 bases matching TRBD1. CDR3 length equals 14 residues. Germline V gene lookup returns CDR1 LNHNV and CDR2 YYDKDF (reference sequence). V lost 4 bases and J lost 4; bases outside the gene matches: 3. As DNA, the CDR3 is TGTGCCACCAGCAAAGGGACAGGAAATCAGCCCCAGCATTTT. Translating it yields CATSKGTGNQPQHF.

The table lists this clonotype with many counts. The rearrangement joins TRBV29-1 to TRBJ2-7; either TRBD1 or TRBD2 may fit D (5 bases each). Trimming pared 0 bases from V and 9 bases from J, leaving 12 bases between. Germline assignment: CDR1 SQVTM and CDR2 ANQGSEA. CDR3 size: 12 residues. DNA of the CDR3: TGCAGCGTTGAAGAGCAGGGAGTGGGGCAGTACTTC. Its translation is CSVEEQGVGQYF.

This clonotype has just a few counts. This chain connects TRBV12-3 or TRBV12-4 to TRBJ1-2; the D is unclear. The length of the CDR3 is 12 residues. V gave up 5 bases and J gave up 7 bases, with 11 bases separating them. The DNA for the CDR3 is TGTGCCAGCAGTGCCGAGCGAGGTGGCTACACCTTC. Its translation: CASSAERGGYTF.

Points on this clonotype: This may be a read error: a much more frequent sequence differs by one nucleotide. The chain joins TRBV2 to TRBJ1-5; D call uncertain. The germline V gene has CDR1 SNHLY and CDR2 FYNNEI. The CDR3 is made up of 16 amino acids. V was pared by 5 bases and J by 7 bases, with 21 bases between. DNA for the CDR3: TGTGCCAGCAGTTCTGCTACAAGACGGGATGGGCAGCCCCAGCATTTT. Translating gives CASSSATRRDGQPQHF.

The chain uses TRBV7-3 and TRBJ1-1; TRBD1 might be the D (5 bases). Trimming took off 0 bases at V and 6 bases at J, with 8 bases between the two ends. The CDR3 consists of 13 residues. Germline assignment: CDR1 SGHTA and CDR2 FQGTGA. The CDR3 is CASSLTGRPEAFF. The DNA for the CDR3 is TGTGCCAGCAGCTTAACGGGGCGTCCTGAAGCTTTCTTT.

This sequence joins TRBV7-9 and TRBJ2-7, with TRBD2 identical over 7 bases. Germline V lookup: CDR1 SEHNR, CDR2 FQNEAQ (reference sequence). This CDR3 comprises 16 residues. Germline trimming cut 1 base from V and 1 base from J; bases unmatched to any gene: 7. CDR3 loop: CASSLGPLGLSYEQYF. In DNA, the CDR3 is TGTGCCAGCAGCTTAGGTCCTCTGGGACTATCCTACGAGCAGTACTTC.

This chain uses TRBV15 with TRBJ1-5; D remains unclear. The V and J ends lost 4 bases and 0 bases respectively, with 10 bases between them. Per the germline V gene, CDR1 is LNHNV and CDR2 is YYDKDF (reference sequence). This CDR3 spans 15 amino acids. CDR3 DNA: TGTGCCACCAGCATCAGATTGACTAGCAATCAGCCCCAGCATTTT. Encoded protein: CATSIRLTSNQPQHF.

Only a few counts were recorded for this clonotype. The chain carries TRBV2 and TRBJ1-6; D not resolved. This CDR3 contains 15 residues. CDR1 and CDR2 from the germline V gene are SNHLY and FYNNEI. V gave up 5 bases and J gave up 4 bases, with 12 bases separating them. The CDR3 nucleotides are TGTGCCAGCAGTTCGGCGGCAGCTTATAATTCACCCCTCCACTTT. This encodes CASSSAAAYNSPLHF.

Comment on this clonotype: Germline is not matched at one junction end, which may reflect a read error. The chain couples TRBV6-1 to TRBJ2-7; either TRBD1 or TRBD2 may supply D (5 bases each). Germline-derived CDR1 and CDR2 are MNHNS and SASEGT. The CDR3 has 13 amino acids. The CDR3 DNA reads TGTGCCAGCATTGACGGGGCCTCCTACGAGCAGTACTTT. This encodes CASIDGASYEQYF.

CDR3 nucleotide sequence: TGCAGCGTTGACTACTGGGTGGAAGGTGCAGGGCAGGGGGGGGACACCATATATTTT. Translating gives CSVDYWVEGAGQGGDTIYF. This sequence joins TRBV29-1 and TRBJ1-3, with 7 bases aligning to TRBD1. V shed 3 bases, J shed 8 bases, and the junction held 25 bases outside the gene matches. This CDR3 region has 19 residues. Per germline, CDR1 SQVTM and CDR2 ANQGSEA.

A note on this clonotype: At one end, the junction sequence differs from germline, possibly due to a read error. The chain combines TRBV19 with TRBJ1-5; D call uncertain. The CDR3 runs to 14 residues. Germline V gene sequence: CDR1 LNHDA, CDR2 SQIVND (reference sequence). CDR3 DNA sequence: TGTGCCAGCAGTCTCCTTACAGAGGATCATCCCCAGCATTTT. Translated: CASSLLTEDHPQHF.

This clonotype was seen ten or more times. V gene TRBV6-6 combines with J gene TRBJ2-5; the D is unclear. The CDR3 totals 11 residues. Germline assignment: CDR1 MNHNY and CDR2 SVGAGI (reference sequence). V was shortened by 1 base and J by 5 bases, with 2 bases between the two germline ends. CDR3 in DNA: TGTGCCAGCAGTTACTGGGAGACCCAGTACTTC. This gives the protein CASSYWETQYF.

This clonotype showed up many times. CDR3: CASSIHYNQPQHF. CDR3 nucleotide sequence: TGTGCCAGTAGTATTCATTACAATCAGCCCCAGCATTTT. The chain uses TRBV19 and TRBJ1-5; the D is unclear. Germline V lookup: CDR1 LNHDA, CDR2 SQIVND (reference sequence). The CDR3 length is 13 residues. Trimming removed 3 bases at V and 3 bases at J, with 6 bases between.

The chain recombines TRBV12-3 or TRBV12-4 with TRBJ2-5, with TRBD2 identical over 16 bases. Germline trimming cut 6 bases from V and 5 bases from J; bases unmatched to any gene: 12. This CDR3 comprises 18 residues. CDR3 protein: CASRRGLAGGPGAETQYF. CDR3 nucleotides: TGTGCCAGCAGACGGGGACTAGCGGGGGGGCCGGGGGCCGAGACCCAGTACTTC.

In the case of this clonotype: Possible read error: a much larger clone is one base away. This chain joins TRBV2 and TRBJ1-4, with 10 bases aligning to TRBD1. The CDR3 has 15 amino acids. Unmatched junction bases numbered 5, after V lost 3 bases and J lost 7 bases. Germline values: CDR1 SNHLY, CDR2 FYNNEI. The chain's CDR3 is CASSDLGTGAEKLFF. In nucleotides, the CDR3 is TGTGCCAGCAGTGACCTAGGGACAGGGGCTGAAAAACTGTTTTTT.

For this clonotype: A read error may be the cause here, since a much bigger clone is one base away. The rearrangement uses TRBV9 and TRBJ1-6; no clear D gene. CDR1 SGDLS and CDR2 YYNGEE come from the germline V gene. Trimming pared 0 bases from V and 9 bases from J, leaving 10 bases between. The CDR3 loop spans 14 amino acids. CDR3 in amino acids: CASSVDGSLSPLHF. The CDR3 coding sequence is TGTGCCAGCAGCGTAGATGGTAGCCTTTCACCCCTCCACTTT.

This clonotype was recorded at least ten times. The chain joins TRBV2 to TRBJ2-7; 7 nucleotides match TRBD2. The ends lost 5 bases at V and 5 bases at J; junction bases unmatched: 6. Germline CDR1 and CDR2: SNHLY and FYNNEI. The CDR3 extends over 13 amino acids. The CDR3 coding sequence is TGTGCCAGCAGTCTCATGGGAGGGGACGAGCAGTACTTC. This sequence encodes CASSLMGGDEQYF.

This clonotype was seen a few times. CDR3 region: CASSYTPQGNSPLHF. CDR3 nucleotide sequence: TGTGCCAGCAGTTACACGCCACAGGGTAATTCACCCCTCCACTTT. This chain joins TRBV25-1 and TRBJ1-6, with a possible D match to TRBD1 (6 bases). This CDR3 is 15 amino acids long. The V and J ends lost 5 bases and 6 bases respectively, with 14 bases between them. From germline, CDR1 is MGHDK and CDR2 SYGVNS.

V and J are TRBV24-1 and TRBJ2-7, with 9 bases lining up with TRBD1. V shed 12 bases and J 5 bases; nucleotides not matched to a gene: 7. The germline V gene encodes CDR1 KGHDR and CDR2 SFDVKD. The CDR3 loop spans 12 amino acids. CDR3 DNA: TGTGCCGTCGACGGGACAGGGCACGAGCAGTACTTC. Amino acids: CAVDGTGHEQYF.

V and J are TRBV10-1 and TRBJ1-1; TRBD1 aligns across 7 bases. Looked up from germline, CDR1 is WNHNN and CDR2 is SYGVQD (reference sequence). The CDR3 is 13 residues long. The V and J ends lost 5 bases and 4 bases, in that order; junction bases with no gene match: 4. CDR3 in DNA: TGCGCCAGCAGTCGACAGGGCCCCACTGAAGCTTTCTTT. Its protein product is CASSRQGPTEAFF.

This clonotype was counted only a few times. The chain employs TRBV27 and TRBJ1-5; D call uncertain. The CDR3 is 12 residues long. The germline V and J ends were trimmed by 9 bases and 6 bases, with 12 bases remaining between them. CDR1 is MNHEY and CDR2 is SMNVEV in the germline V gene (reference sequence). The CDR3 is CASNNPGQPQHF. The CDR3 nucleotides read TGTGCCAGTAATAATCCAGGTCAGCCCCAGCATTTT.

This sequence joins TRBV6-5 and TRBJ1-5, with a tentative D call TRBD1 (6 bases). Germline CDR1 MNHEY, CDR2 SVGAGI. The V end lost 4 bases, the J end lost 6 bases, and 13 bases lay between the germline ends. The CDR3 has 14 residues. The CDR3 DNA reads as TGTGCCAGCAGTTCCACAGGGACTTCTCAGCCCCAGCATTTT. Translated: CASSSTGTSQPQHF.

The J gene is TRBJ1-2, the V gene TRBV2; 8 positions match TRBD1. The CDR3 is 16 residues long. V was clipped by 6 bases and J by 7 bases; unmatched bases: 16. Per germline, CDR1 SNHLY and CDR2 FYNNEI. The CDR3 DNA sequence: TGTGCCAGCAGCTTCAATAACAGGGGGGCCACTATTGGCTACACCTTC. Amino acids: CASSFNNRGATIGYTF.

V is TRBV7-6 and J is TRBJ1-2, with D maybe TRBD1 (6 bases). With 3 bases removed from V and 0 bases from J, the gap between germline ends came to 14 bases. The CDR3 length is 16 residues. CDR1 and CDR2 (germline): SGHVS, FNYEAQ. CDR3 amino acids: CASSLDPGQSNYGYTF. DNA for the CDR3: TGTGCCAGCAGCTTGGATCCGGGACAATCTAACTATGGCTACACCTTC. The whole variable domain, filled in from reference TRBV7-6 and TRBJ1-2, reads GAGVSQSPRYKVTKRGQDVALRCDPISGHVSLYWYRQALGQGPEFLTYFNYEAQQDKSGLPNDRFSAERPEGSISTLTIQRTEQRDSAMYRCASSLDPGQSNYGYTFGSGTRLTVV.

At least ten counts were recorded for this clonotype. This rearrangement joins TRBV7-9 to TRBJ2-5; the match to TRBD2 covers 10 bases. CDR1 and CDR2 (germline): SEHNR, FQNEAQ (reference sequence). The CDR3 extends over 15 amino acids. V lost 5 bases and J lost 1; bases outside the gene matches: 4. The CDR3 region is CASSTGLAAQETQYF. The CDR3 nucleotides read TGTGCCAGCAGCACTGGACTAGCGGCCCAAGAGACCCAGTACTTC.